This T cell receptor (beta chain) was sequenced in a study of technical replicates of blood from a few donors. Only in-frame clones appear in the TCRdb table, and some are missing; sequencing was by immunoSEQ multiplex PCR. The sample comprises more than 90,000 clones, approximately 95% of which are singletons, and approximately 0.22% rests with the top ten. The V and J ends lost 3 bases and 1 base respectively, with 9 bases between them. This CDR3 has 14 residues. Germline CDR1 and CDR2: MDHEN and SYDVKM. The sample was T cells isolated from PBMCs. The V and J genes are TRBV28 and TRBJ1-1, with a possible D match to TRBD1 (6 bases). The receptor's source is a human donor in good health. The CDR3 loop reads CASSLDRSNTEAFF. CDR3 DNA: TGTGCCAGCAGTTTGGACAGATCGAACACTGAAGCTTTCTTT.